This TCR beta chain was identified during a study of T-cell reconstitution after alpha-beta-depleted transplantation in children. Overall study results and limits: By one year post-transplant, T-cell counts and diversity largely arose from T cells that were newly produced. Surviving recipient T cells and thymic progenitors underlay high day-60 TCRbeta diversity in some patients.

This sample's TCRbeta library carried unique molecular identifier barcodes. TCRdb reprocessed the PCR reads via MiXCR and lists one record per CDR3 protein. The data contain some 460,000 distinct CDR3 sequences, roughly 17% of them seen just once; the ten biggest clones take up approximately 29%. Between the trimmed V and J ends, which lost 3 bases and 4 bases, there was a span of 9 bases. Germline V gene sequence: CDR1 MNHEY, CDR2 SMNVEV (reference sequence). The CDR3 spans 13 residues. This clonotype was seen more than once but under ten times. What it binds is not known. The rearrangement joins TRBV27 to TRBJ1-2, with D perhaps TRBD1 (6 bases). This receptor was identified in a boy less than two years old who had a stem cell transplant for Wiskott-Aldrich syndrome, so the T cells may come from the graft donor. Sequences were derived from PBMCs, mostly from graft donor cells, sampled 360 days after TCRalphabeta/CD19-depleted stem cell transplant. CDR3 coding DNA: TGTGCCAGCAGTTTCGACAGGTCCTATGGCTACACCTTC. Translated, it gives CASSFDRSYGYTF.